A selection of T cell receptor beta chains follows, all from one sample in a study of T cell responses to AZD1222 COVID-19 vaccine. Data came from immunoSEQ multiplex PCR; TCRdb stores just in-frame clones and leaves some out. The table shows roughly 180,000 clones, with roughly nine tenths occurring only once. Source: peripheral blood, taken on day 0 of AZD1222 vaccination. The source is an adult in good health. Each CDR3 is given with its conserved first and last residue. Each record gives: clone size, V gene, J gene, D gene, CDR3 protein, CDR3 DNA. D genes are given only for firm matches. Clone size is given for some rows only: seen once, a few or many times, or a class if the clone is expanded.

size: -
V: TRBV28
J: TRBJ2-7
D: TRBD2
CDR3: CASREVGYEQYF
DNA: TGTGCCAGCCGGGAGGTCGGCTACGAGCAGTACTTC

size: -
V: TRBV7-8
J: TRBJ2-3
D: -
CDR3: CASSVDRGKDTQYF
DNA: TGTGCCAGCAGCGTGGACAGAGGAAAGGATACGCAGTATTTT

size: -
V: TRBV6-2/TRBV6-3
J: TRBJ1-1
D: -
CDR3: CASSRHQGSKTEAFF
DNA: TGTGCCAGCAGTAGGCATCAGGGTTCCAAAACTGAAGCTTTCTTT

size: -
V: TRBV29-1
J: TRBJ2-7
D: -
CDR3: CSVDGASYEQYF
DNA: TGCAGCGTTGACGGGGCTTCCTACGAGCAGTACTTC

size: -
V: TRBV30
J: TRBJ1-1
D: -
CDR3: CAWSVLIVAAEAFF
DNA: TGTGCCTGGAGTGTACTGATAGTAGCAGCTGAAGCTTTCTTT

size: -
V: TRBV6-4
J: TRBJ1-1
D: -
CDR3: CASSAEGGETEAFF
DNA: TGTGCCAGCAGTGCCGAAGGGGGAGAGACTGAAGCTTTCTTT

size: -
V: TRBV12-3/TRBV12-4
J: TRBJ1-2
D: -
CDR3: CASSLAPRDGYTF
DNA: TGTGCCAGCAGTTTAGCGCCTCGGGACGGCTACACCTTC

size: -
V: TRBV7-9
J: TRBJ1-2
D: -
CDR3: CASSLGAGDGYTF
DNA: TGTGCCAGCAGCTTAGGGGCAGGGGATGGCTACACCTTC

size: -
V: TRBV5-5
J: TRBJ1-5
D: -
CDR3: CASSLDLGTGQPQHF
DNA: TGTGCCAGCAGCTTGGACTTAGGGACGGGACAGCCCCAGCATTTT

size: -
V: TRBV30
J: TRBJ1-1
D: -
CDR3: CAWSVLVAEAFF
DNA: TGTGCCTGGAGTGTACTTGTGGCTGAAGCTTTCTTT

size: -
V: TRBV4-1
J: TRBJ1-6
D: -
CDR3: CASSQVFRGHSSYNSPLHF
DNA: TGCGCCAGCAGCCAAGTCTTCCGGGGCCACAGCTCCTATAATTCACCCCTCCACTTT

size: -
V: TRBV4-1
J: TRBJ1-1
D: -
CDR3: CASSHPGPPGTEAFF
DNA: TGCGCCAGCAGCCACCCCGGGCCCCCGGGGACTGAAGCTTTCTTT

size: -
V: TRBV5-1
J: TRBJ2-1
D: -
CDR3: CASSLDVNEQFF
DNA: TGCGCCAGCAGCTTGGATGTCAATGAGCAGTTCTTC

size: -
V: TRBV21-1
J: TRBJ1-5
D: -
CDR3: CAILRETSNQPQHF
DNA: TGTGCCATCCTCAGGGAAACTAGCAATCAGCCCCAGCATTTT

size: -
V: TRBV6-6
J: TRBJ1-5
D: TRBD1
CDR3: CASSYSTGANQPQHF
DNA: TGTGCCAGCAGTTACTCGACAGGGGCCAATCAGCCCCAGCATTTT

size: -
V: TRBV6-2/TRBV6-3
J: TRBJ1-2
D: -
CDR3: CASSLGLPGYTF
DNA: TGTGCCAGCAGTTTGGGCCTTCCTGGCTACACCTTC

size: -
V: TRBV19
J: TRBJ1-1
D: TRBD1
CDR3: CASSAGQGRSSYTEAFF
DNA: TGTGCCAGTAGTGCCGGACAGGGCAGGAGTTCGTACACTGAAGCTTTCTTT

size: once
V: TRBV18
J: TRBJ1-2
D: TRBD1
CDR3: CASSPFRDSNYGYTF
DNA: TGTGCCAGCTCACCATTCAGGGACAGTAACTATGGCTACACCTTC

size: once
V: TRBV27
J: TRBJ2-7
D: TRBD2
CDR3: CASSRTSGSTYEQYF
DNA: TGTGCCAGCAGTCGGACTAGCGGGAGTACTTACGAGCAGTACTTC

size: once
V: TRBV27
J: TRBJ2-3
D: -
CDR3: CASRRGADTQYF
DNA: TGTGCCAGCAGGAGGGGGGCAGATACGCAGTATTTT

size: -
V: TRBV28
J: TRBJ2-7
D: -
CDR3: CASSLAGVPYEQYF
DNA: TGTGCCAGCAGTTTAGCTGGGGTCCCCTACGAGCAGTACTTC

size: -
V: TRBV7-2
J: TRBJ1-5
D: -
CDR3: CASSLTQGFNQPQHF
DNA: TGTGCCAGCAGCTTAACGCAGGGCTTCAATCAGCCCCAGCATTTT

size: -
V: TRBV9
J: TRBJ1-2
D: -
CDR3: CASSRGEQGMYGYTF
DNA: TGTGCCAGCAGCCGTGGGGAACAGGGAATGTATGGCTACACCTTC

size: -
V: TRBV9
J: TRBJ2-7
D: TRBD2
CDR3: CASSATSGTYEQYF
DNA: TGTGCCAGCAGCGCGACTAGCGGAACCTACGAGCAGTACTTC

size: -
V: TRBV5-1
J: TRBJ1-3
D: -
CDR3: CASSFEGTSGNTIYF
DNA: TGCGCCAGCAGCTTCGAGGGAACCTCTGGAAACACCATATATTTT

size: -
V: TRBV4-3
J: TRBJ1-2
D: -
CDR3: CASSQDFGGSSNPGGYTF
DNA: TGCGCCAGCAGCCAAGATTTTGGAGGGTCCTCAAACCCCGGTGGCTACACCTTC

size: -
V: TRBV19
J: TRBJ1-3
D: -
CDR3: CASSIGGGNTIYF
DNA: TGTGCCAGTAGTATCGGGGGTGGAAACACCATATATTTT

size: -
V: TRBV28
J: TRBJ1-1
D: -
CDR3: CASSPRGQSTEAFF
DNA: TGTGCCAGCAGTCCTCGCGGACAATCCACTGAAGCTTTCTTT

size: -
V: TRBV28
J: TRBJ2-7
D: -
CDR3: CASSLVGGSAMNF
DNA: TGTGCCAGCAGTTTGGTTGGTGGTTCAGCCATGAACTTC

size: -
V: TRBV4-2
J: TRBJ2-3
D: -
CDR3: CASSQNRAGTADTQYF
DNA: TGTGCCAGCAGCCAAAATCGGGCGGGAACGGCGGATACGCAGTATTTT

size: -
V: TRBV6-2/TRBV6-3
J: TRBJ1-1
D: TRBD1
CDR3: CASSYRGQGTEAFF
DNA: TGTGCCAGCAGTTACCGGGGACAGGGCACTGAAGCTTTCTTT

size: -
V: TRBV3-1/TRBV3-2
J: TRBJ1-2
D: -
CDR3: CARIQGRQLNYGYTF
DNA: TGTGCCAGGATTCAGGGACGCCAACTCAACTATGGCTACACCTTC

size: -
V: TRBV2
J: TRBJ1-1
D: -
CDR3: CASEGYNTEAFF
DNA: TGTGCCAGCGAGGGGTACAACACTGAAGCTTTCTTT

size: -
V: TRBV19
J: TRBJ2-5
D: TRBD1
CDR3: CASSIYRGTQETQYF
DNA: TGTGCCAGTAGTATATACAGGGGGACCCAAGAGACCCAGTACTTC

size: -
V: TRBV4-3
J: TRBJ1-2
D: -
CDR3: CASSQDALGQPKGGYTF
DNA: TGCGCCAGCAGCCAAGACGCCCTCGGACAGCCCAAGGGGGGCTACACCTTC

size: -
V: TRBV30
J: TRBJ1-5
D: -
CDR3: CAWSPKARVQPQHF
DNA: TGTGCCTGGAGTCCAAAAGCCAGGGTTCAGCCCCAGCATTTT

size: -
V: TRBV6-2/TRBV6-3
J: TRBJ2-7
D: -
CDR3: CASSYAAHEQYF
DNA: TGTGCCAGCAGTTACGCGGCACACGAGCAGTACTTC

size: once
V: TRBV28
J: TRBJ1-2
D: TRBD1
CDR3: CASSAPGTGGGYGYTF
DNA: TGTGCCAGCAGTGCGCCCGGGACAGGGGGCGGCTATGGCTACACCTTC

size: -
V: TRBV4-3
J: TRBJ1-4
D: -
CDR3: CASSLGNENEKLFF
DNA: TGCGCCAGCAGCCTCGGGAATGAGAATGAAAAACTGTTTTTT

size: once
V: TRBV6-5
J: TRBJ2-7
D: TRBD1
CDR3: CASRDRDRGTYEQYF
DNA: TGTGCCAGCAGAGACCGGGACAGGGGGACCTACGAGCAGTACTTC

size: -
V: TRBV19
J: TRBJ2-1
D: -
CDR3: CASSIGPGNEQFF
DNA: TGTGCCAGTAGTATAGGTCCGGGTAATGAGCAGTTCTTC

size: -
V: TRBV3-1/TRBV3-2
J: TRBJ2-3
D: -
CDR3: CASSQGGTTDTQYF
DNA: TGTGCCAGCAGCCAAGGGGGGACCACAGATACGCAGTATTTT

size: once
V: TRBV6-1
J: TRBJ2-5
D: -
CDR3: CASSEGVRGETQYF
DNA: TGTGCCAGCAGTGAAGGGGTCAGGGGAGAGACCCAGTACTTC

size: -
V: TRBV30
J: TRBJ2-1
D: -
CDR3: CAWKAINEQFF
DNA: TGTGCCTGGAAGGCGATCAATGAGCAGTTCTTC

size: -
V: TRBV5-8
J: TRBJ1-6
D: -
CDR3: CASSRRKLSSYNSPLHF
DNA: TGTGCCAGCAGCCGGAGGAAGCTAAGCTCCTATAATTCACCCCTCCACTTT

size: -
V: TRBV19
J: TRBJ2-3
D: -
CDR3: CASTRGGAYDTQYF
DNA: TGTGCCAGTACCAGGGGGGGGGCCTACGATACGCAGTATTTT

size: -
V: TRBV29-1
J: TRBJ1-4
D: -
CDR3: CSVGPSTNEKLFF
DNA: TGCAGCGTTGGGCCTTCAACTAATGAAAAACTGTTTTTT

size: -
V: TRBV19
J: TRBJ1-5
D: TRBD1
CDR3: CASSIGGTGDQPQHF
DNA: TGTGCCAGTAGTATAGGAGGGACAGGGGATCAGCCCCAGCATTTT

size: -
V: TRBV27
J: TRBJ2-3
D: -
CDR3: CASREREDTQYF
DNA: TGTGCCAGCCGAGAACGCGAAGATACGCAGTATTTT

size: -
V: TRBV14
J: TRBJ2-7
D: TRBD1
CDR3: CASSQRDRGFYEQYF
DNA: TGTGCCAGCAGCCAAAGGGACAGGGGGTTTTACGAGCAGTACTTC

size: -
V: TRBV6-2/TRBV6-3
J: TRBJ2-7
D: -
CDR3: CASSYQGVGTYEQYF
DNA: TGTGCCAGCAGTTACCAAGGGGTCGGGACCTACGAGCAGTACTTC

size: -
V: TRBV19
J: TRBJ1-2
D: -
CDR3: CASSITWRGMDYGYTF
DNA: TGTGCCAGTAGTATAACCTGGAGGGGAATGGACTATGGCTACACCTTC

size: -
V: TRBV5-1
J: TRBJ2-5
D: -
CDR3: CASSFLGKETQYF
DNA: TGCGCCAGCAGCTTTTTGGGAAAAGAGACCCAGTACTTC

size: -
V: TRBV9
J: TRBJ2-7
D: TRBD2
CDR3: CASSVQAGGPSYEQYF
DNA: TGTGCCAGCAGCGTCCAAGCGGGGGGGCCCTCCTACGAGCAGTACTTC